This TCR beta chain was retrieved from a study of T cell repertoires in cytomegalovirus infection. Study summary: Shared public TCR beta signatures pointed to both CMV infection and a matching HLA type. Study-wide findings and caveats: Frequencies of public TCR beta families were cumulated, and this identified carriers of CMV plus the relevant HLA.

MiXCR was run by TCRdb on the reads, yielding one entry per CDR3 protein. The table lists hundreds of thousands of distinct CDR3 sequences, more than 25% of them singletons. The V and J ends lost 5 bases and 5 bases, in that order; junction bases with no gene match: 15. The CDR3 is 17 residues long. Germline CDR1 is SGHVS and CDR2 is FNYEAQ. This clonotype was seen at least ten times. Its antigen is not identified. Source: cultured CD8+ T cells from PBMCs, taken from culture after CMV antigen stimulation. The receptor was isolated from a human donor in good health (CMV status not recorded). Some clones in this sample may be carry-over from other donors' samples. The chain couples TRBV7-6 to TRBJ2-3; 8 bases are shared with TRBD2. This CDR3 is CASSRSFGGGQVDTQYF. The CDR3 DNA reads TGTGCCAGCAGCCGTTCTTTCGGGGGGGGGCAGGTAGATACGCAGTATTTT.